This T cell receptor (beta chain) was sequenced for a study of OX40 agonist ivuxolimab in advanced cancers. Method: immunoSEQ multiplex PCR; TCRdb's copy keeps in-frame clones and lacks some. The table records over 70,000 clones, roughly 88% of them present only once. Patients with a history of autoimmune disease or on systemic immunosuppression were excluded. Note on this clone: Its specificity is unknown.

Germline V gene sequence: CDR1 SGHVS, CDR2 FQNEAQ. V shed 0 bases, J shed 4 bases, and the junction held 12 bases outside the gene matches. The CDR3 totals 17 residues. Findings and limits, study-wide: More expanded clones were found, on average, in CD8+ than in CD4+ T cells.

Sample: CD4+ or CD8+ T cells sorted from blood, taken in a trial of the OX40 agonist ivuxolimab. The TCR originated in an adult with an advanced solid tumor such as melanoma, head and neck, liver or kidney cancer. The chain combines TRBV7-8 with TRBJ2-7; 7 positions match TRBD2. The CDR3 DNA reads as TGTGCCAGCAGCTTAGCGTCGGGGGGTGGGCAGGGTTACGAGCAGTACTTC. Its translation is CASSLASGGGQGYEQYF.